Reported below is one T cell receptor (beta chain). This sample was taken from a study of blood T cell repertoires in COVID-19. Study as a whole: Researchers got acute and convalescent COVID-19 samples from the United States, Italy and Spain.

The CDR3 loop spans 17 amino acids. Germline V gives CDR1 LGHDT, CDR2 YNNKEL (reference sequence). Trimming removed 0 bases from V and 4 bases from J, with 18 bases in between. TCRdb keeps only in-frame clones here, not all; method: immunoSEQ multiplex PCR. Here the sample spans over 95,000 clones, 75% to 90% being singletons. The clonotype originates from a human donor with acute or convalescent COVID-19. The donor label of this sample is uncertain. The sample consisted of peripheral blood. This chain joins TRBV3-1 (or the pseudogene TRBV3-2) and TRBJ1-1, with a possible D match to TRBD1 (6 bases). CDR3 amino acids: CASSQDPPPQGPTEAFF. The CDR3 DNA sequence: TGTGCCAGCAGCCAAGATCCCCCCCCACAGGGACCCACTGAAGCTTTCTTT.